One and the same sample provided the 17 T cell receptor beta chains below, sequenced in a study of shared clonotypes between healthy human individuals. TCRdb keeps only in-frame clones here, not all; method: immunoSEQ multiplex PCR. Of approximately 350,000 clones listed, 96% were seen once; the top ten hold approximately 0.32%. Source material: memory CD8+ T cells sorted from blood. Noted subset: CD45RO+ cells pooled with CCR7-negative TemRA cells. The source is a man under 40 in good health.

The rearrangement uses TRBV6-5 and TRBJ2-7; weak D call: TRBD2 (5 bases). Trimming left V 2 bases short and J 1 base short, with 12 bases between. The CDR3 is 15 amino acids. Germline CDR1 and CDR2: MNHEY and SVGAGI. The chain's CDR3 is CASSYGLARSYEQYF. The DNA for the CDR3 is TGTGCCAGCAGTTACGGTCTAGCAAGGTCCTACGAGCAGTACTTC.

This clone was recorded once. One end of the junction fails to match germline, which may point to a read error. This chain connects TRBV7-9 to TRBJ1-2, with a tentative D call TRBD1 (6 bases). This CDR3 has 14 amino acids. Looked up from germline, CDR1 is SEHNR and CDR2 is FQNEAQ (reference sequence). The CDR3 region has the DNA TGTGCCAGCAGCTTACGGGACACTAATTATGGCTACACCTTC. This translates into CASSLRDTNYGYTF.

The gene calls are TRBV28 and TRBJ2-3; D ambiguous. CDR1 and CDR2 from the germline V gene are MDHEN and SYDVKM. CDR3 length: 14 residues. The V end was cut by 3 bases, the J end by 2 bases, with 9 bases between. The CDR3 sequence: CASSFSRNTDTQYF. The CDR3 region has the DNA TGTGCCAGCAGTTTCTCTCGAAACACAGATACGCAGTATTTT.

The rearrangement joins TRBV7-6 to TRBJ2-1, with D unclear. V shed 3 bases and J shed 5 bases, with 5 bases lying between them. This CDR3 is built from 12 residues. Germline CDR1 and CDR2: SGHVS and FNYEAQ. CDR3 sequence: CASSFNHNEQFF. The CDR3 DNA reads TGTGCCAGCAGCTTCAACCACAATGAGCAGTTCTTC.

The J gene is TRBJ1-1, the V gene TRBV6-6; 7 bases map to TRBD1. This CDR3 comprises 15 residues. J gave up 1 base and V 2 bases, and 4 bases lay outside the gene matches. Germline V CDR1 and CDR2: MNHNY, SVGAGI (reference sequence). The CDR3 sequence: CASSYPRQGNTEAFF. The CDR3 coding sequence is TGTGCCAGCAGTTACCCTCGACAGGGGAACACTGAAGCTTTCTTT.

The rearrangement links TRBV6-1 to TRBJ1-2; D is possibly TRBD1 (6 bases). The length of the CDR3 is 13 residues. Looked up from germline, CDR1 is MNHNS and CDR2 is SASEGT. Trimming left V 2 bases short and J 2 bases short, with 6 bases between. DNA for the CDR3: TGTGCCAGCAGTGAACAGGGGAACTATGGCTACACCTTC. It translates to CASSEQGNYGYTF.

The V gene is TRBV28, the J gene TRBJ1-2; 9 positions match TRBD1. The CDR3 has 14 amino acids. Germline CDR1 is MDHEN and CDR2 is SYDVKM. J was trimmed by 6 bases and V by 5 bases; bases with no gene match: 7. As DNA, the CDR3 is TGTGCCAGCAGTCCCGGACAGGGGTGGGATGGCTACACCTTC. Translated: CASSPGQGWDGYTF.

The chain links TRBV19 to TRBJ1-2; D not certain. Germline assignment: CDR1 LNHDA and CDR2 SQIVND (reference sequence). The CDR3 spans 13 residues. Trimming shortened V by 2 bases and J by 3 bases, and 7 bases separated the two germline ends. The CDR3 loop reads CASSIMADYGYTF. CDR3 in DNA: TGTGCCAGTAGTATAATGGCAGACTATGGCTACACCTTC. Supplemented by reference TRBV19 and TRBJ1-2, the full variable domain reads DGGITQSPKYLFRKEGQNVTLSCEQNLNHDAMYWYRQDPGQGLRLIYYSQIVNDFQKGDIAEGYSVSREKKESFPLTVTSAQKNPTAFYLCASSIMADYGYTFGSGTRLTVV.

The chain couples TRBV30 to TRBJ1-5; D gene uncertain. Between the trimmed V and J ends, which lost 2 bases and 3 bases, there was a span of 8 bases. There are 13 residues in the CDR3. The germline CDR1 and CDR2 sequences are GTSNPN and SVGIG (reference sequence). As DNA, the CDR3 is TGTGCCTGGAGTCGACCATACAATCAGCCCCAGCATTTT. Encoded protein: CAWSRPYNQPQHF.

J is TRBJ2-5 and V is TRBV6-4; 11 nucleotides match TRBD2. CDR1 is MRHNA and CDR2 is SNTAGT in the germline V gene. With V trimmed by 5 bases and J by 4 bases, 3 bases remained unmatched. The CDR3 sequence is 14 residues long. The CDR3 nucleotides are TGTGCCAGCAGTACGGGACTAGCGGTAGAGACCCAGTACTTC. Translated, it gives CASSTGLAVETQYF.

This chain joins TRBV7-9 and TRBJ2-2, with D possibly being TRBD1 (6 bases). The V gene's germline CDR1 is SEHNR and CDR2 FQNEAQ (reference sequence). The length of the CDR3 is 17 residues. V was trimmed by 0 bases and J by 1 base, leaving 12 bases between them. The CDR3 bases are TGTGCCAGCAGCTTAGCGATTGGGACAATGAACACCGGGGAGCTGTTTTTT. It specifies CASSLAIGTMNTGELFF.

The CDR3: CASKGQGYSNQPQHF. In DNA, the CDR3 is TGTGCCAGCAAAGGACAGGGTTATAGCAATCAGCCCCAGCATTTT. The gene calls are TRBV27 and TRBJ1-5, with 8 bases identical to TRBD1. The trim removed 7 bases at V and 0 bases at J, leaving 5 bases unmatched. Germline V lookup: CDR1 MNHEY, CDR2 SMNVEV (reference sequence). This CDR3 has 15 amino acids.

The chain is built from TRBV7-9 and TRBJ2-7; maybe TRBD1 (6 bases). The CDR3 contains 15 residues. The germline gives CDR1 SEHNR, CDR2 FQNEAQ (reference sequence). V gave up 5 bases and J gave up 2 bases, with 16 bases separating them. CDR3 in DNA: TGTGCCAGCAGCCAACCGGGACAACAAGCCTACGAGCAGTACTTC. Translating gives CASSQPGQQAYEQYF.

The chain links TRBV5-1 to TRBJ1-5, with D uncertain. This CDR3 spans 13 amino acids. Between the trimmed V and J ends, which lost 2 bases and 2 bases, there was a span of 5 bases. Germline V gene lookup returns CDR1 SGHRS and CDR2 YFSETQ. CDR3 protein: CASSLLGNQPQHF. CDR3 coding DNA: TGCGCCAGCAGCTTACTGGGCAATCAGCCCCAGCATTTT.

The chain employs TRBV7-9 and TRBJ1-2; 9 bases agree with TRBD1. This CDR3 region has 17 residues. The junction had 15 bases not matched to a gene; V was cut back by 6 bases and J by 4 bases. Germline assignment: CDR1 SEHNR and CDR2 FQNEAQ (reference sequence). The CDR3 region has the DNA TGTGCCAGCAGTTTCCCACAGGGGGCCCCCGATGTCTATGGCTACACCTTC. Translating gives CASSFPQGAPDVYGYTF.

The V call is TRBV4-2, the J call TRBJ1-5, with D tentatively TRBD1 (6 bases). CDR1 and CDR2 from the germline V gene are LGHNA and YNFKEQ. V lost 0 bases and J lost 1, with 10 bases in between. The CDR3 runs 16 residues. The CDR3, as DNA: TGTGCCAGCAGCCAAGAAGGACAGCTGAGCAATCAGCCCCAGCATTTT. As protein: CASSQEGQLSNQPQHF.

V is TRBV28 and J is TRBJ1-2; perhaps TRBD1 as D (5 bases). The germline V gene encodes CDR1 MDHEN and CDR2 SYDVKM. The CDR3 spans 15 residues. V was clipped by 1 base and J by 2 bases, with 11 bases between them. CDR3 sequence: CASSLFPRVNYGYTF. In nucleotides, the CDR3 is TGTGCCAGCAGTTTATTTCCCAGGGTGAACTATGGCTACACCTTC.